The text below deals with one T cell receptor (beta chain). No antigen is known for it. Sequenced by immunoSEQ multiplex PCR; TCRdb stores in-frame clones only, minus some. The repertoire holds under 2,000,000 clones, approximately 94% seen once, with 1% to 1.5% in the top ten. V lost 0 bases, J lost 2 bases, and 17 bases lay in between. The CDR3 sequence is 17 residues long. Germline CDR1 reads LGHNA; CDR2 reads YSLEER. The data were taken from a study of shared clonotypes between healthy human individuals. The overall study: Per donor, three plates held CD4 naive cells, three held CD4 memory, two held CD8 naive and one held CD8 memory. Study results and caveats: Few donors restricted represented genetic and exposure-history diversity.

As defined, naive CD8 cells were CD45RO-negative and positively selected for CCR7, with terminally differentiated effector memory CD45RA+ cells excluded. The origin of this receptor is a man between 18 and 29 years old in good health. Sequenced sample: naive CD8+ T cells sorted from blood. The J gene is TRBJ2-7, the V gene TRBV4-3; a possible D gene is TRBD2 (5 bases). CDR3 loop: CASSQDWSPGGAYEQYF. The CDR3 nucleotides read TGCGCCAGCAGCCAAGATTGGAGTCCCGGAGGAGCCTACGAGCAGTACTTC.